The entry that follows covers one T cell receptor beta chain sequence. The data are from a study of technical replicates of blood from a handful of donors. Using immunoSEQ multiplex PCR, the repertoire was profiled, and TCRdb retains in-frame clones only, with some absent. The table includes some 80,000 clones, 96% detected once. V lost 6 bases and J lost 1; bases outside the gene matches: 6. CDR3 length: 14 residues. The germline gives CDR1 SGHRS, CDR2 YFSETQ. This TCR derives from a human donor in good health. The chain links TRBV5-1 to TRBJ2-7; 8 nucleotides align to TRBD1. Material for sequencing was T cells isolated from PBMCs. CDR3 amino acids: CASTLQGGSYEQYF. Written as DNA, the CDR3 is TGCGCCAGCACCTTACAGGGGGGATCCTACGAGCAGTACTTC.